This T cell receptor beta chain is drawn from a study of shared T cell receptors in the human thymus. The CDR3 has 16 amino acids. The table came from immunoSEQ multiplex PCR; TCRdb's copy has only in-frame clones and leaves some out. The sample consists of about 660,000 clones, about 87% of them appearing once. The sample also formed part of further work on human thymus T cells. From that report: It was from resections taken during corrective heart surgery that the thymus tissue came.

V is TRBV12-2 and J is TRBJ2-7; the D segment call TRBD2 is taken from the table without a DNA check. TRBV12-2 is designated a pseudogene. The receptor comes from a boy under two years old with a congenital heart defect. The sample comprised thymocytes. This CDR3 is CASRVVAGKEFYEQYF. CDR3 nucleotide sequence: TGTGCAAGTCGCGTAGTAGCGGGAAAGGAGTTCTACGAGCAGTACTTC.